One sample yielded the 21 T cell receptor beta chains listed below, sequenced in a study of CDR3 diversity in severe acne. TCRdb reprocessed the PCR reads with MiXCR, giving one entry per CDR3 protein. The sample carries almost 85,000 distinct CDR3 sequences, roughly 51% recorded once. Sequenced: blood. The source of these receptors is a male donor in good health, without acne.

The chain is built from TRBV20-1 and TRBJ2-3; no firm D call. CDR1 DFQATT and CDR2 SNEGSKA come from the germline V gene (reference sequence). V gave up 6 bases and J gave up 0 bases, with 16 bases separating them. This CDR3 is built from 15 residues. The CDR3 DNA is TGCAGTGCCCCTTCGGCAACGCTCAGCACAGATACGCAGTATTTT. This translates into CSAPSATLSTDTQYF.

V usage is TRBV5-1 and J usage is TRBJ2-2; 14 bases map to TRBD2. Germline V lookup: CDR1 SGHRS, CDR2 YFSETQ. The V gene end was trimmed by 3 bases and the J gene end by 6 bases; junction bases not matched to a gene: 1. This CDR3 contains 15 residues. CDR3 protein: CASSSTSGGAGELFF. The CDR3 coding sequence is TGCGCCAGCAGCTCGACTAGCGGGGGGGCCGGGGAGCTGTTTTTT.

J is TRBJ2-1 and V is TRBV7-2; D is undetermined. Germline CDR1 SGHTA, CDR2 FQGNSA. The CDR3 is 13 residues long. The germline V and J ends were trimmed by 3 bases and 2 bases, with 5 bases remaining between them. DNA for the CDR3: TGTGCCAGCAGCTTTAGGACCTACAATGAGCAGTTCTTC. Translating it yields CASSFRTYNEQFF.

J is TRBJ2-3 and V is TRBV2; the D gene is possibly TRBD2 (5 bases). Germline CDR1 SNHLY, CDR2 FYNNEI. V lost 6 bases, J lost 2 bases, and 12 bases lay in between. The CDR3 runs 14 residues. The CDR3 region is CASSPDYNTDTQYF. CDR3 DNA: TGTGCCAGCAGCCCTGACTATAACACAGATACGCAGTATTTT. The whole variable domain, filled in from reference TRBV2 and TRBJ2-3, reads EPEVTQTPSHQVTQMGQEVILRCVPISNHLYFYWYRQILGQKVEFLVSFYNNEISEKSEIFDDQFSVERPDGSNFTLKIRSTKLEDSAMYFCASSPDYNTDTQYFGPGTRLTVL.

The chain couples TRBV5-4 to TRBJ2-1; unclear D gene. V was pared by 3 bases and J by 0 bases, with 10 bases between. The CDR3 extends over 15 amino acids. CDR1 SGHNT and CDR2 YYREEE come from the germline V gene (reference sequence). The CDR3 DNA reads TGTGCCAGCAGCTATGAGATAAGCTCCTACAATGAGCAGTTCTTC. As protein: CASSYEISSYNEQFF.

This clonotype was observed at least ten times. The chain joins TRBV9 to TRBJ2-7; D ambiguous. Trimming removed 1 base at V and 8 bases at J, with 16 bases between. The CDR3 sequence is 14 residues long. Germline V lookup: CDR1 SGDLS, CDR2 YYNGEE. CDR3 amino acids: CASSVNQFSGKQYF. Written as DNA, the CDR3 is TGTGCCAGCAGCGTAAATCAATTTTCCGGCAAGCAGTACTTC.

The chain couples TRBV20-1 to TRBJ2-7, with TRBD1 matching over 9 bases. Germline trimming cut 1 base from V and 4 bases from J; bases unmatched to any gene: 5. Germline V CDR1 and CDR2: DFQATT, SNEGSKA (reference sequence). This CDR3 has 14 amino acids. In DNA form, the CDR3 reads TGCAGTGCTAGAGCAGGGACAGGGTCGTACGAGCAGTACTTC. Protein: CSARAGTGSYEQYF.

Many counts were recorded for this clonotype. This chain connects TRBV9 to TRBJ2-3, with TRBD1 identical over 7 bases. Unmatched junction bases numbered 4, after V lost 4 bases and J lost 2 bases. The CDR3 loop spans 14 amino acids. The germline gives CDR1 SGDLS, CDR2 YYNGEE. CDR3 DNA sequence: TGTGCCAGCAGCCGACAGGGCAACACAGATACGCAGTATTTT. Its translation: CASSRQGNTDTQYF.

By proportion, this clonotype is medium-sized (0.01 to 0.1%). The V gene is TRBV10-2, the J gene TRBJ1-5; a weak D match, TRBD1 (6 bases). In germline, CDR1 is WSHSY, CDR2 SAAADI. V shed 7 bases and J shed 0 bases, with 13 bases lying between them. This CDR3 region has 15 residues. The chain's CDR3 is CASTAGAASNQPQHF. CDR3 DNA sequence: TGCGCCAGCACCGCAGGGGCCGCTAGCAATCAGCCCCAGCATTTT.

The gene calls are TRBV19 and TRBJ1-2, with 8 bases that match TRBD1. Germline values: CDR1 LNHDA, CDR2 SQIVND (reference sequence). This CDR3 has 16 residues. Unmatched junction bases numbered 17, after V lost 5 bases and J lost 9 bases. DNA for the CDR3: TGTGCCAGTAGTCCCGGACAGGGCACCACCCCTCGGCGCTACACCTTC. Residues: CASSPGQGTTPRRYTF.

This clonotype was counted ten times or more. A read error is possible here, since a much larger clone lies one base away. This rearrangement joins TRBV6-6 to TRBJ1-1; D is perhaps TRBD1 (5 bases). CDR1 and CDR2 (germline): MNHNY, SVGAGI (reference sequence). Trimming stripped 2 bases from V and 4 bases from J, with 11 bases between. The CDR3 extends over 14 amino acids. The chain's CDR3 is CASSYEGYLTEAFF. CDR3 sequence (DNA): TGTGCCAGCAGTTACGAGGGGTACCTCACTGAAGCTTTCTTT.

This clonotype was recorded at least ten times. V is TRBV2 and J is TRBJ2-1; 9 bases align to TRBD2. CDR3 length equals 14 residues. V shed 2 bases and J 10 bases; nucleotides not matched to a gene: 6. The germline V gene encodes CDR1 SNHLY and CDR2 FYNNEI. The CDR3: CASSELMTSGEQFF. Written as DNA, the CDR3 is TGTGCCAGCAGTGAATTGATGACTAGCGGAGAGCAGTTCTTC.

This clonotype was detected only once. The DNA is left out, because the CDR3 cannot be placed on it with certainty; the CDR3 is given as TCRdb lists it. The genes are TRBV20-1 and TRBJ1-2; TRBD1, as called in the table, went unchecked against the DNA. Termini included, the CDR3 measures 12 amino acids. Looked up from germline, CDR1 is DFQATT and CDR2 is SNEGSKA (reference sequence). Here the CDR3 reads CSASVWGAGNTF.

This clonotype was recorded a few times. J is TRBJ1-2 and V is TRBV24-1; 8 positions agree with TRBD1. V trimming: 1 base; J trimming: 8 bases; junction bases outside the gene matches: 2. CDR3 length: 13 amino acids. Germline loops: CDR1 KGHDR, CDR2 SFDVKD. CDR3 DNA sequence: TGTGCCACCAGTGATTTACAGGGGGTAGGCTACACCTTC. As protein: CATSDLQGVGYTF.

There are a few counts of this clonotype. CDR3 protein: CATSGRRATGEAFF. The CDR3 nucleotides are TGTGCCACCAGTGGAAGGAGAGCGACGGGTGAAGCTTTCTTT. The chain recombines TRBV24-1 with TRBJ1-1, with D uncertain. The V end was cut by 5 bases, the J end by 7 bases, with 16 bases between. Germline V lookup: CDR1 KGHDR, CDR2 SFDVKD. This CDR3 comprises 14 residues.

In its sample, this clonotype was seen many times. CDR3 DNA sequence: TGTGCCACCAGCAGAGATGTGTCGGGGGCGGCTGGCTACACCTTC. Protein: CATSRDVSGAAGYTF. J is TRBJ1-2 and V is TRBV15; TRBD1 is a possible D gene (6 bases). The germline CDR1 and CDR2 sequences are LNHNV and YYDKDF (reference sequence). CDR3 length: 15 amino acids. Trimming took off 0 bases at V and 7 bases at J, with 15 bases between the two ends.

This clonotype was detected only a few times. The rearrangement uses TRBV20-1 and TRBJ1-2, with TRBD1 matching 9 bases. Germline-derived CDR1 and CDR2 are DFQATT and SNEGSKA (reference sequence). The CDR3 totals 13 residues. The CDR3 region has the DNA TGCAGCGTTCGGGACAGGGCCTCCGATGGCTACACCTTC. Translating it yields CSVRDRASDGYTF.

By frequency in the sample, this clonotype is medium-sized. The rearrangement links TRBV7-8 to TRBJ1-1; D not resolved. Germline V gene data show CDR1 as SGHVS and CDR2 as FQNEAQ. V was cut by 4 bases and J by 3 bases, with 12 bases left in between. This CDR3 has 14 residues. This CDR3 reads CASSSAPTDTEAFF. CDR3 DNA: TGTGCCAGCAGCTCGGCCCCGACGGACACTGAAGCTTTCTTT.

V gene TRBV20-1 combines with J gene TRBJ2-7; TRBD2 agrees at 8 bases. The CDR3 covers 13 residues. The germline V gene has CDR1 DFQATT and CDR2 SNEGSKA (reference sequence). J gave up 3 bases and V 4 bases, and 5 bases lay outside the gene matches. CDR3 DNA: TGCAGTGCTATTGGTAGCGGGAACTACGAGCAGTACTTC. Protein sequence: CSAIGSGNYEQYF.

The chain recombines TRBV11-2 with TRBJ2-7; D unclear. The CDR3 extends over 13 amino acids. The germline V and J ends were trimmed by 10 bases and 6 bases, with 19 bases remaining between them. Germline values: CDR1 SGHAT, CDR2 FQNNGV. CDR3 nucleotides: TGTGCCACCACCCCCCGGCCCCTCTCCGAGCAGTACTTC. It translates to CATTPRPLSEQYF.

The V gene is TRBV20-1, the J gene TRBJ2-7, with TRBD2 matching over 9 bases. The DNA matches TRBJ2-1 better at its end, which makes the J call doubtful. CDR1 and CDR2 from the germline V gene are DFQATT and SNEGSKA (reference sequence). This CDR3 is 15 amino acids long. The CDR3 here is CSASRSSGIGYEQFF. The CDR3 coding sequence is TGCAGTGCTAGTCGGTCTAGCGGGATCGGTTATGAGCAGTTCTTC.